This is a list of T cell receptor beta chains from one sample in a study of cytomegalovirus exposure and HLA in healthy donors. The assay was immunoSEQ multiplex PCR, and TCRdb's table has in-frame clones only and misses some. This table has about 75,000 clones, roughly 84% appearing once. Sequenced material: PBMCs. These receptors came from a man aged 70-80 years in good health and CMV-seropositive. Both conserved end residues are part of each CDR3. Fields, in order: clone size, D gene, J gene, V gene, CDR3 DNA, CDR3 protein. A D gene is named only where the DNA matches it firmly. Expanded clones get a size class; other rows say once, few or many, or leave the size out.

-,TRBD2,TRBJ2-3,TRBV9,TGTGCCAGCACCCTACCCTCGGGGGGAGATACGCAGTATTTT,CASTLPSGGDTQYF
-,-,TRBJ2-1,TRBV11-2,TGTGCCAGCAGCTCTTGGAGGCTGACAGGTATCATCTCCTACAATGAGCAGTTCTTC,CASSSWRLTGIISYNEQFF
-,TRBD1,TRBJ2-7,TRBV6-1,TGTGCCAGCAGTGAAGACAGGGGCGAGCAGTACTTC,CASSEDRGEQYF
-,TRBD1,TRBJ2-6,TRBV18,TGTGCCAGCTCACCCGGGGCAGGGGGCTCTGGGGCCAACGTCCTGACTTTC,CASSPGAGGSGANVLTF
-,-,TRBJ2-3,TRBV7-7,TGTGCCAGCAGCTTAGACTTTACAGATACGCAGTATTTT,CASSLDFTDTQYF
-,TRBD2,TRBJ2-7,TRBV18,TGTGCCAGCTCACCGGGACTAGCGGGAGCCTACGAGCAGTACTTC,CASSPGLAGAYEQYF
-,TRBD2,TRBJ2-1,TRBV30,TGTGCCTGGGCCGCCGGGACTAGCGGGAGAAATGAGCAGTTCTTC,CAWAAGTSGRNEQFF
-,TRBD1,TRBJ1-2,TRBV18,TGTGCCAGCTCCCAGAGGACAGGGTTTGATGGCTACACCTTC,CASSQRTGFDGYTF
-,-,TRBJ1-1,TRBV7-9,TGTGCCAGCAGCTTGCGGGGCCCCGGGAACACTGAAGCTTTCTTT,CASSLRGPGNTEAFF
-,-,TRBJ2-3,TRBV9,TGTGCCAGCAGCGTAGAAGGGGTAAACACAGATACGCAGTATTTT,CASSVEGVNTDTQYF
once,-,TRBJ1-1,TRBV21-1,TGTGCCAGCAGCAAAGCTGGGGGAGGGAGCATGAACACTGAAGCTTTCTTT,CASSKAGGGSMNTEAFF
-,-,TRBJ2-2,TRBV6-4,TGTGCCAGCAGTGACGTACCAGGCAACACCGGGGAGCTGTTTTTT,CASSDVPGNTGELFF
-,-,TRBJ1-1,TRBV6-5,TGTGCCAGCAGCCGGGACACCAACACTGAAGCTTTCTTT,CASSRDTNTEAFF
few,-,TRBJ2-2,TRBV28,TGTGCCAGCAGTTTAGTTGGTGTGGGGGAGGCTGAGCTGTTTTTT,CASSLVGVGEAELFF
-,TRBD1,TRBJ1-2,TRBV9,TGTGCCAGCAGCATCCCTGACAGGGGGAGCTTTAGCTACACCTTC,CASSIPDRGSFSYTF
-,TRBD2,TRBJ2-5,TRBV2,TGTGCCAGCACGAGGCTAGCGGGGGTGGAGACCCAGTACTTC,CASTRLAGVETQYF
-,TRBD2,TRBJ2-7,TRBV7-2,TGTGCCAGCAGCTTAGGTGGGGGGGAGACCTACGAGCAGTACTTC,CASSLGGGETYEQYF
-,TRBD2,TRBJ2-1,TRBV6-5,TGTGCCAGCAGTTACTCTCGCGGGAGTTACAATGAGCAGTTCTTC,CASSYSRGSYNEQFF
few,TRBD1,TRBJ1-4,TRBV2,TGTGCCAGCAGTGGACCACAGGGGACCTATGCAACTAATGAAAAACTGTTTTTT,CASSGPQGTYATNEKLFF
-,-,TRBJ1-2,TRBV7-2,TGTGCCAGCAGCTTAGGGCCGCAGGGTCCCTATGGCTACACCTTC,CASSLGPQGPYGYTF
-,TRBD1,TRBJ1-1,TRBV30,TGTGCCCGACAGGGGGTCCCTGAAGCTTTCTTT,CARQGVPEAFF
-,TRBD2,TRBJ2-1,TRBV7-9,TGTGCCAGCAGCTTAGCGGGTAGCGGGATCAGGGAGCAGTTCTTC,CASSLAGSGIREQFF
-,-,TRBJ2-7,TRBV5-7,TGTGCCAGCAGCCAATCTGGACAGCTCTACGAGCAGTACTTC,CASSQSGQLYEQYF
-,-,TRBJ1-2,TRBV6-5,TGTGCCAGCAGTTACGGGGGGGTTGGCTATGGCTACACCTTC,CASSYGGVGYGYTF